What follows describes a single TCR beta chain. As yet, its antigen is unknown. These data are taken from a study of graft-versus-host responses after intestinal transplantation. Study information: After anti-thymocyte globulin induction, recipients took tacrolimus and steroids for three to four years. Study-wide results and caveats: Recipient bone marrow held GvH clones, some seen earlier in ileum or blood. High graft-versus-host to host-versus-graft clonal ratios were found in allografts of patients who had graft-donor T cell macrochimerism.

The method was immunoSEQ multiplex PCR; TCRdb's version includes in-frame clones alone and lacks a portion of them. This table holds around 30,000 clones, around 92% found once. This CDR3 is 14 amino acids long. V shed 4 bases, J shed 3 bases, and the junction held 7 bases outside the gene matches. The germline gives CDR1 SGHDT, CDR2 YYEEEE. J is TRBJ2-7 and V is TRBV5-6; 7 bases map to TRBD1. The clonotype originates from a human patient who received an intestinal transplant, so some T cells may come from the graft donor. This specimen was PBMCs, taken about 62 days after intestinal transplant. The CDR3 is CASSTGTVHYEQYF. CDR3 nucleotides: TGTGCCAGCAGCACGGGGACAGTCCACTACGAGCAGTACTTC.